This T cell receptor beta chain is from a study of shared clonotypes between healthy human individuals. Germline V gene lookup returns CDR1 MNHNS and CDR2 SASEGT. The CDR3 is 14 residues long. J was trimmed by 4 bases and V by 6 bases; bases with no gene match: 7. Note on this clone: Antigen specificity is unknown.

The repertoire was sequenced with immunoSEQ multiplex PCR; TCRdb's copy has only in-frame clones and lacks some. Of roughly 500,000 clones in the sample, around 73% are singletons; the top ten hold 12%. HIV-negative, healthy adults without recent acute infections or vaccinations were the donors. Overall study results and limits: Sampling included only blood; tissue repertoires likely differ.

This chain links TRBV6-1 with TRBJ1-2; TRBD1 matches 8 bases. The receptor's source is a woman aged 40-49 years in good health. Some clones in this sample may be carry-over from other donors' samples. Sequences were obtained from PBMCs. CDR3 in amino acids: CASRVGQGPYGYTF. The DNA for the CDR3 is TGTGCCAGCAGAGTAGGACAGGGCCCCTATGGCTACACCTTC.